The clone carrying this T cell receptor beta chain was seen more than once but under ten times. The target antigen is unknown. This record comes from a study of identical twins. Study-wide points: Instead of following the same donors, the conclusions were based on cross-sectional statistical analysis.

TCRdb reprocessed the 5' RACE reads via MiXCR and lists one record per CDR3 protein. Of roughly 280,000 distinct CDR3 sequences listed, roughly 9.7% are singletons. CDR3 length: 16 amino acids. CDR1 is MNHEY, CDR2 SVGEGT, per germline. V was clipped by 3 bases and J by 3 bases, with 17 bases between them. Everyone who gave samples was a healthy Caucasian. These data also formed part of another study, on yellow fever vaccine responses in identical twins.

The source of this sequence is a woman between 18 and 29 years old in good health. The genes are TRBV6-2 or TRBV6-3 and TRBJ1-1, with D unresolved. Source material: CD8+ T cells sorted from blood. Written as DNA, the CDR3 is TGTGCCAGCAGTTATCCAACAGTGGTCTGGGACACTGAAGCTTTCTTT. It yields the protein CASSYPTVVWDTEAFF.